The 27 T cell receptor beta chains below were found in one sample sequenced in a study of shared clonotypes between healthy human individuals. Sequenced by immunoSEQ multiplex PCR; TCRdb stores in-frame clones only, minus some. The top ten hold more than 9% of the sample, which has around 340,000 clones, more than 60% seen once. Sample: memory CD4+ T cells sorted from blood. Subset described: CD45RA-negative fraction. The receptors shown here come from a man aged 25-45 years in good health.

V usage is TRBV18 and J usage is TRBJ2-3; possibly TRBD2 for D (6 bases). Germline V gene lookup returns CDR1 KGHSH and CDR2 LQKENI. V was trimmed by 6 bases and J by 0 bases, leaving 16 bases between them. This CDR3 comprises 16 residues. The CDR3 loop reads CASSPKGRGSTDTQYF. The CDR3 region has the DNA TGTGCCAGCTCTCCCAAGGGCCGGGGGAGCACAGATACGCAGTATTTT. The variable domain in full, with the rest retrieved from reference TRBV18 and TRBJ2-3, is NAGVMQNPRHLVRRRGQEARLRCSPMKGHSHVYWYRQLPEEGLKFMVYLQKENIIDESGMPKERFSAEFPKEGPSILRIQQVVRGDSAAYFCASSPKGRGSTDTQYFGPGTRLTVL.

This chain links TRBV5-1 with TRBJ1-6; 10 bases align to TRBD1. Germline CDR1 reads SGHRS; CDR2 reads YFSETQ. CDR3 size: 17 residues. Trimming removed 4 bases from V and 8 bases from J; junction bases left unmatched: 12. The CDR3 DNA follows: TGCGCCAGCAGCCTGAAACCGGGACAGGGGTTAGATTCACCCCTCCACTTT. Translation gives CASSLKPGQGLDSPLHF.

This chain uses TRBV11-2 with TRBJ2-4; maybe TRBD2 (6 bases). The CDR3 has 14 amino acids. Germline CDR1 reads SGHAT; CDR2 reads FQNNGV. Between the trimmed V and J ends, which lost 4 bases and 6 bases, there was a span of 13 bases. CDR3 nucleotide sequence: TGTGCCAGCAGCTCCGGGACGGGAGTAAACATTCAGTACTTC. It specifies CASSSGTGVNIQYF.

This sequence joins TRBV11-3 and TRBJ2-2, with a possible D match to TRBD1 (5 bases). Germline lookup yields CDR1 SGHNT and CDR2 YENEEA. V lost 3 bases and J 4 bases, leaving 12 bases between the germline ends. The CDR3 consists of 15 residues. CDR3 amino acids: CASSFDSSGTGELFF. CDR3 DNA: TGTGCCAGCAGCTTCGACAGCTCGGGCACCGGGGAGCTGTTTTTT.

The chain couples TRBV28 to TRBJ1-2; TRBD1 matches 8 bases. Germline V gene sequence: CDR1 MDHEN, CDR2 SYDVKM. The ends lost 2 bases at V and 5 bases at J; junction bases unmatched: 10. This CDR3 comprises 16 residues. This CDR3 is CASSLNFGQGAYGYTF. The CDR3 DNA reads TGTGCCAGCAGTTTAAATTTCGGGCAGGGGGCGTATGGCTACACCTTC.

The CDR3 coding sequence is TGTGCCAGCTCTACCCGACGGGGGCAAAACAATGAGCAGTTCTTC. As protein: CASSTRRGQNNEQFF. V and J are TRBV9 and TRBJ2-1, with D tentatively TRBD1 or TRBD2 (6 bases each). V was trimmed by 7 bases and J by 5 bases, leaving 19 bases between them. The CDR3 length is 15 residues. Germline V gives CDR1 SGDLS, CDR2 YYNGEE.

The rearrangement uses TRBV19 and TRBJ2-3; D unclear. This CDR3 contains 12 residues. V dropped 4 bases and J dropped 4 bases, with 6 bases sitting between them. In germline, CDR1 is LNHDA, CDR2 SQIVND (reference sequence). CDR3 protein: CASSTRADTQYF. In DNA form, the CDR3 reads TGTGCCAGTAGTACAAGGGCAGATACGCAGTATTTT.

The CDR3 loop is CASSSRPRETQYF. CDR3 coding DNA: TGTGCCAGCAGCTCCCGACCCAGAGAGACCCAGTACTTC. This chain links TRBV7-2 with TRBJ2-5; D gene unclear. Looked up from germline, CDR1 is SGHTA and CDR2 is FQGNSA. Trimming cost V 4 bases and J 4 bases, with 10 bases left between them. The CDR3 runs 13 residues. Combining the CDR3 with reference TRBV7-2 and TRBJ2-5 gives the whole variable domain GAGVSQSPSNKVTEKGKDVELRCDPISGHTALYWYRQSLGQGLEFLIYFQGNSAPDKSGLPSDRFSAERTGGSVSTLTIQRTQQEDSAVYLCASSSRPRETQYFGPGTRLLVL.

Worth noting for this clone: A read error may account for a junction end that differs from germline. CDR3 nucleotide sequence: TGTGCCTGGAGTGGGTGGGGGGACTCCAATAATTCACCCCTCCACTTT. This sequence encodes CAWSGWGDSNNSPLHF. J is TRBJ1-6 and V is TRBV30; possibly TRBD1 for D (5 bases). The germline gives CDR1 GTSNPN, CDR2 SVGIG (reference sequence). The CDR3 totals 16 residues.

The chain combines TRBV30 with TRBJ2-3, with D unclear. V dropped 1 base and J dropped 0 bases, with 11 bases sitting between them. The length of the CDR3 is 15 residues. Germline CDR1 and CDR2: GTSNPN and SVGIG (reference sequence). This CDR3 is CAWSGRMASTDTQYF. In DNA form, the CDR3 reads TGTGCCTGGAGTGGTCGAATGGCTAGCACAGATACGCAGTATTTT.

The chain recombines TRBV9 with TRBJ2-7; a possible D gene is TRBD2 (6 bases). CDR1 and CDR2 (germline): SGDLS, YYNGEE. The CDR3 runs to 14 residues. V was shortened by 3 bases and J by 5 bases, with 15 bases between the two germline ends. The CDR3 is CASSAIGTSHEQYF. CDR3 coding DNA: TGTGCCAGCAGCGCCATAGGGACTTCTCACGAGCAGTACTTC. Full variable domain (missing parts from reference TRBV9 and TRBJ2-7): DSGVTQTPKHLITATGQRVTLRCSPRSGDLSVYWYQQSLDQGLQFLIQYYNGEERAKGNILERFSAQQFPDLHSELNLSSLELGDSALYFCASSAIGTSHEQYFGPGTRLTVT.

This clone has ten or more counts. The CDR3 protein is CAWSQTGYTEQYF. CDR3 coding DNA: TGTGCCTGGAGTCAAACAGGGTACACCGAGCAGTACTTC. This chain connects TRBV30 to TRBJ2-7; TRBD1 might be the D (6 bases). The CDR3 is 13 residues long. In germline, CDR1 is GTSNPN, CDR2 SVGIG (reference sequence). Deletions cut 2 bases from V and 6 bases from J, with 14 bases between.

CDR3 amino acids: CASSLDRGSLSYEQYF. The CDR3 nucleotides read TGTGCCAGCAGCTTAGACAGGGGATCCCTTTCCTACGAGCAGTACTTC. The chain employs TRBV7-9 and TRBJ2-7, with TRBD1 identical over 7 bases. The CDR3 is 16 residues long. Trimming cost V 1 base and J 1 base; bases outside gene matches: 7. From germline, CDR1 is SEHNR and CDR2 FQNEAQ (reference sequence).

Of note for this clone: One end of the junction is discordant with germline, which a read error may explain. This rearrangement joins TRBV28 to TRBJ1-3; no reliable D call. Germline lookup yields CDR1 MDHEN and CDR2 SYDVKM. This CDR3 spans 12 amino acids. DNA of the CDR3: TGTGCCACCGCATCCCCCGGAAGCACCATATATTTT. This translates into CATASPGSTIYF.

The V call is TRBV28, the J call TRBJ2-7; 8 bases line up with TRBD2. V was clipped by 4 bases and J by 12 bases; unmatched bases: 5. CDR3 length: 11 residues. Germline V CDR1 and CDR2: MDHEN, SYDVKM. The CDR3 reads CASSSREGRYF. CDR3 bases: TGTGCCAGCAGTTCTCGGGAGGGCAGGTACTTC.

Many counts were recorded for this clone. The CDR3 DNA is TGTGCCAGCAAAACCGGGTCCTACAATGAGCAGTTCTTC. Amino acids: CASKTGSYNEQFF. The rearrangement links TRBV18 to TRBJ2-1; D remains ambiguous. The length of the CDR3 is 13 residues. V lost 8 bases and J 1 base, leaving 9 bases between the germline ends. The V gene's germline CDR1 is KGHSH and CDR2 LQKENI.

The CDR3 DNA sequence: TGTGCCAGCAGTGAACGTGGGGCCGGTTCACCCCTCCACTTT. It yields the protein CASSERGAGSPLHF. This rearrangement joins TRBV6-1 to TRBJ1-6; tentatively, D is TRBD1 (5 bases). The CDR3 has 14 amino acids. With 2 bases removed from V and 9 bases from J, the gap between germline ends came to 11 bases. Germline V lookup: CDR1 MNHNS, CDR2 SASEGT.

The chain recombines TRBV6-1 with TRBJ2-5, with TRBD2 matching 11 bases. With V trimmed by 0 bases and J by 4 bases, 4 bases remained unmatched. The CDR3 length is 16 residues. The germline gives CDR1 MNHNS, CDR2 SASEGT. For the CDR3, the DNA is TGTGCCAGCAGTGAAGCTCTAGCGGGGGGTAGAGAGACCCAGTACTTC. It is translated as CASSEALAGGRETQYF.

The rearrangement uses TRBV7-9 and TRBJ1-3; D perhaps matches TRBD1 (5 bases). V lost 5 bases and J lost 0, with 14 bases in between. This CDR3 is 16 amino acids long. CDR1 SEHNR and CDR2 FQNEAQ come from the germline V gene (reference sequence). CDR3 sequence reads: CASSIRQRLSGNTIYF. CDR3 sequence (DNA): TGTGCCAGCAGCATACGACAGAGACTCTCTGGAAACACCATATATTTT.

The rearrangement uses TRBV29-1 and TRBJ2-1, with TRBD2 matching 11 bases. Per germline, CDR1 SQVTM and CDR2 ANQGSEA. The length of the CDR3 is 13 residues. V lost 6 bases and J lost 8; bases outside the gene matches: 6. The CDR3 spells CSVAILAGDEQFF. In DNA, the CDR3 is TGCAGCGTAGCAATACTAGCGGGAGATGAGCAGTTCTTC.

This chain's CDR3 is CASSGGGSYQPQHF. The DNA for the CDR3 is TGTGCCAGCAGTGGAGGGGGTAGTTATCAGCCCCAGCATTTT. This chain links TRBV6-1 with TRBJ1-5; tentatively, D is TRBD1 (6 bases). The germline V gene encodes CDR1 MNHNS and CDR2 SASEGT. V was cut by 4 bases and J by 5 bases, with 12 bases left in between. This CDR3 spans 14 amino acids.

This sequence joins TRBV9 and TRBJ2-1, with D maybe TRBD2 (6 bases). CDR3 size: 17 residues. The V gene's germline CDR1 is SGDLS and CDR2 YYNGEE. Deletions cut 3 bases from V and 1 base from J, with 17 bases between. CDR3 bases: TGTGCCAGCAGCGAACGGGACTCCGGGCTTTCCTACAATGAGCAGTTCTTC. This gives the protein CASSERDSGLSYNEQFF. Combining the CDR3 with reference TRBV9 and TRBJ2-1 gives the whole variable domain DSGVTQTPKHLITATGQRVTLRCSPRSGDLSVYWYQQSLDQGLQFLIQYYNGEERAKGNILERFSAQQFPDLHSELNLSSLELGDSALYFCASSERDSGLSYNEQFFGPGTRLTVL.

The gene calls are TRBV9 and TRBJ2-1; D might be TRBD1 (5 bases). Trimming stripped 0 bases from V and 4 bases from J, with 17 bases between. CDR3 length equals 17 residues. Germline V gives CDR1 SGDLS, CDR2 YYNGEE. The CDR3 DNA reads TGTGCCAGCAGCGTAGAGCTGGAATGGACACAATACAATGAGCAGTTCTTC. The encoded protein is CASSVELEWTQYNEQFF.

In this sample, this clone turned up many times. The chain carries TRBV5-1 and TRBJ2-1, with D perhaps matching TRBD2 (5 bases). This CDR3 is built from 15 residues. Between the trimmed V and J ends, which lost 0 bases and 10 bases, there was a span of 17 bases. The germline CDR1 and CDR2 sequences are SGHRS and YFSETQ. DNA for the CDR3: TGCGCCAGCAGCTTGGACAGCGGTACCTTGCGGGAGCAGTTCTTC. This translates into CASSLDSGTLREQFF.

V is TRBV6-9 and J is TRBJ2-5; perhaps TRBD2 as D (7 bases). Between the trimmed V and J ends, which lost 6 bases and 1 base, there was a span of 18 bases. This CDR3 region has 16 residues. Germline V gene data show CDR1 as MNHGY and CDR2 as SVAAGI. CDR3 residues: CASSHAEGEGQETQYF. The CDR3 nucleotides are TGTGCCAGCAGCCACGCGGAGGGGGAGGGCCAAGAGACCCAGTACTTC.

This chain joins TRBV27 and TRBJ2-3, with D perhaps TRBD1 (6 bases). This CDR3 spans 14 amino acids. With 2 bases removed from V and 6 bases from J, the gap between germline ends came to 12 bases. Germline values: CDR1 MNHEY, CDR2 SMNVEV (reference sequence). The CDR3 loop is CASSLSLRGDTQYF. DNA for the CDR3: TGTGCCAGCAGTTTAAGCTTGAGGGGGGATACGCAGTATTTT.

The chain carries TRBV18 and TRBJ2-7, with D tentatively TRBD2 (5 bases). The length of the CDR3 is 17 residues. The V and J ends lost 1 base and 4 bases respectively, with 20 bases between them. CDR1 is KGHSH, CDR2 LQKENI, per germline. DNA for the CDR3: TGTGCCAGCTCACCACGGTCGGGAACTGGGTTTGGGTACGAGCAGTACTTC. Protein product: CASSPRSGTGFGYEQYF. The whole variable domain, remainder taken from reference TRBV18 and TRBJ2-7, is NAGVMQNPRHLVRRRGQEARLRCSPMKGHSHVYWYRQLPEEGLKFMVYLQKENIIDESGMPKERFSAEFPKEGPSILRIQQVVRGDSAAYFCASSPRSGTGFGYEQYFGPGTRLTVT.